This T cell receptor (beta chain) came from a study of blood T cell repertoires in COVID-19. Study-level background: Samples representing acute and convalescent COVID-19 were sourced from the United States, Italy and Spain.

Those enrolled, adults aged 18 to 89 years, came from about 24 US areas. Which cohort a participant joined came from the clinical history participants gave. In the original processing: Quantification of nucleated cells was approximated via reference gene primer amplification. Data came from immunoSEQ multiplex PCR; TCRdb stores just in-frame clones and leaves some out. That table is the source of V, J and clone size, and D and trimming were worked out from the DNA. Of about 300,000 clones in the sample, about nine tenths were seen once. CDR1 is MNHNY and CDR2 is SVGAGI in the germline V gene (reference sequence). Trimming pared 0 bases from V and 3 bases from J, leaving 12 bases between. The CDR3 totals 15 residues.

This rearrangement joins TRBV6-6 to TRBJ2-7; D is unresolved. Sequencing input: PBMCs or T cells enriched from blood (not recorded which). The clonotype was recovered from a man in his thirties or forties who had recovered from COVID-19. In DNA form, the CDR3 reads TGTGCCAGCAGTTACTCGCAACAAATAAGCTACGAGCAGTACTTC. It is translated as CASSYSQQISYEQYF.